This TCR beta chain is drawn from a study of T-cell memory formation after mild COVID-19. Barcoded TCR alpha and TCR beta cDNA libraries with UMIs came from 5'RACE using constant-segment primers. TCRdb passed the 5' RACE reads through MiXCR, listing each CDR3 protein once. The table lists hundreds of thousands of distinct CDR3 sequences, roughly 13% of them singletons. In its sample, this clonotype was seen many times. The antigen remains unidentified. With 6 bases removed from V and 0 bases from J, the gap between germline ends came to 7 bases. The CDR3 has 13 residues. Study conclusions and caveats: Clones contracting over day 15 to 85 were CD4/CD8 balanced, with later expanders leaning CD4+. Some clones that responded were present in memory (sampled pre-infection), which suggests cross-reactive memory joined.

Sequenced input: PBMCs or a T cell subset sorted from them (not recorded which). This receptor was identified in a man younger than 35 who had mild COVID-19 (a few samples of this study predate the infection). Cell type and time point are not known. V is TRBV12-3 or TRBV12-4 and J is TRBJ2-3; D not resolved. The CDR3 nucleotides read TGTGCCAGCAGCGGATCTAGCACAGATACGCAGTATTTT. Protein: CASSGSSTDTQYF.